This T cell receptor beta chain derives from a study of T cell repertoires and leukemia-associated antigens. Overall study: Each sample gave roughly 3 to 5.5 million effective reads.

The CD3+ T cells first had an overnight rest without serum. In the case of this clonotype: Its target is unknown.

TCRdb analysed the 5' RACE reads with MiXCR anew, one entry per CDR3 protein. This table has about 12,000 distinct CDR3 sequences, just over 40% appearing once. Findings of the study overall: No significant group difference appeared in Vbeta, Jbeta or VDJ counts. Expanded clones' antigen specificity and function were not directly tested.

This CDR3 has 13 residues. The V end lost 5 bases, the J end lost 12 bases, and 17 bases lay between the germline ends. J is TRBJ2-1 and V is TRBV12-3 or TRBV12-4, with TRBD2 as a possible D gene (6 bases). Sequencing used CD3+ T cells sorted from blood and cultured. The sequence came from a female donor in good health. The CDR3 nucleotides read TGTGCCAGCAGTCCTGGGACTTCAAAGGGGCAGTTCTTC. Its protein product is CASSPGTSKGQFF.